This T cell receptor beta chain comes out of a study of T cell clones after liver transplantation. Sequenced by immunoSEQ multiplex PCR; TCRdb stores in-frame clones only, minus some. There are more than 95,000 clones in the sample; around 84% occur only once, and 2.5% to 3.5% lies in the top ten. The CDR3 extends over 13 amino acids. The V and J ends lost 4 bases and 7 bases, in that order; junction bases with no gene match: 4. Germline CDR1 reads MRHNA; CDR2 reads SNTAGT. The chain couples TRBV6-4 to TRBJ2-1; 7 bases map to TRBD2. The specimen was CD4+ T cells from blood, collected approximately 50 months after liver transplant. The source is a human patient who received a liver transplant. Some of the T cells might come from the graft donor. The CDR3 nucleotides are TGTGCCAGCAGTGCCAGGGAGGGAAATGAGCAGTTCTTC. This translates into CASSAREGNEQFF.